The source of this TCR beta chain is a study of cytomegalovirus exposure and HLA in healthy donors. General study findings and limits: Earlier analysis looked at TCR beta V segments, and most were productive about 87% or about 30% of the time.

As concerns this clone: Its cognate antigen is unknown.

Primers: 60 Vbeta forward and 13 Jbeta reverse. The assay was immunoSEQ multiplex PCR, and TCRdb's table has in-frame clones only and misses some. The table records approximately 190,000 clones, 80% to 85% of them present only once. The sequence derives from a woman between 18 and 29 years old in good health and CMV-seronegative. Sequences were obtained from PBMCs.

The CDR3 coding sequence is TGCGCCAGCAGCCAAGATTTATGGGGGCCGGATGGCTACACCTTC. As protein: CASSQDLWGPDGYTF. The V and J genes are TRBV4-3 and TRBJ1-2; a possible D gene is TRBD1 (6 bases). Germline V CDR1 and CDR2: LGHNA, YSLEER. Trimming left V 0 bases short and J 6 bases short, with 14 bases between. The CDR3 contains 15 residues.